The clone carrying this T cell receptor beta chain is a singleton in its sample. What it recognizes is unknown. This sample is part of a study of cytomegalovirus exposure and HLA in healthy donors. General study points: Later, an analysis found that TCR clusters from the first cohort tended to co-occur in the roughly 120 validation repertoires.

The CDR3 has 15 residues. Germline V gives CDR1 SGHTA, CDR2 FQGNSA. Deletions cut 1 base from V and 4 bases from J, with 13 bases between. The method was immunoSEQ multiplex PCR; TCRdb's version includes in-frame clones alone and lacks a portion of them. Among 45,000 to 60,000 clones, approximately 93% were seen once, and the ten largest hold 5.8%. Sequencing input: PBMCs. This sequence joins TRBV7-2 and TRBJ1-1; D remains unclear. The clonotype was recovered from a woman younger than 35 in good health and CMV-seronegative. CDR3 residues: CASSLGRRAGTEAFF. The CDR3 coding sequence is TGTGCCAGCAGCTTAGGAAGAAGAGCGGGCACTGAAGCTTTCTTT.